Listed below are T cell receptor beta chains from one sample, sequenced in a study of CD8 T cells in ankylosing spondylitis. TCRdb reprocessed the 5' RACE reads via MiXCR and lists one record per CDR3 protein. Of about 140,000 distinct CDR3 sequences in the sample, roughly 8.4% were seen once. The source material was synovial fluid, either unsorted or a sorted T cell fraction (not recorded which). The receptors were gathered from a male donor with ankylosing spondylitis. The CDR3 runs from the conserved cysteine through the conserved F or W. D genes are given only for firm matches. Clone size is given for some rows only: seen once, a few or many times, or a class if the clone is expanded.

>TRBJ2-5|TRBD2|13|TRBV7-8|many
TGTGCCAGCAGCTTAAGGGACTATGGGGCCCAGTACTTC
CASSLRDYGAQYF
>TRBJ2-7|NA|11|TRBV12-3/TRBV12-4|NA
TGTGCCAGCAGTTTATTGGGCGAGCAGTACTTC
CASSLLGEQYF
>TRBJ2-2|NA|16|TRBV5-1|NA
TGCGCCAGCAGCTTGGAGTGGCCCGGGACTACCGGGGAGCTGTTTTTT
CASSLEWPGTTGELFF
>TRBJ2-1|NA|13|TRBV28|many
TGTGCCAGCAGCCCCCAGGGTTGGAATGAGCAGTTCTTC
CASSPQGWNEQFF
>TRBJ2-7|TRBD1|15|TRBV15|few
TGTGCCACCAGCAGAGATCGGGACAGGGCCTACGAGCAGTACTTC
CATSRDRDRAYEQYF
>TRBJ2-1|TRBD2|11|TRBV20-1|many
TGCAGTGCCCAAGGACTAGATGAGCAGTTCTTC
CSAQGLDEQFF
>TRBJ1-2|NA|13|TRBV6-2/TRBV6-3|once
TGTGCCAGCAGCCCCCGACAGGTATCTGGCTACACCTTC
CASSPRQVSGYTF
>TRBJ2-3|NA|16|TRBV5-6|many
TGTGCCAGCAGCTCACGGGACTCCCCGGGCACAGATACGCAGTATTTT
CASSSRDSPGTDTQYF
>TRBJ1-1|NA|16|TRBV4-1|few
TGCGCCAGCAGCCAAGATCTTGGGACACCTCGCACTGAAGCTTTCTTT
CASSQDLGTPRTEAFF
>TRBJ2-3|NA|14|TRBV18|few
TGTGCCAGCTCACCACCTTCGAGCAGAGATACGCAGTATTTT
CASSPPSSRDTQYF
>TRBJ2-5|NA|11|TRBV29-1|many
TGCAGCGTTAACTACCAAGAGACCCAGTACTTC
CSVNYQETQYF
>TRBJ1-1|NA|11|TRBV5-1|NA
TGCGCCAGCAGTTTTGGGCCACAAGCTTTCTTT
CASSFGPQAFF
>TRBJ1-6|NA|12|TRBV7-9|many
TGTGCCAGCAGCTTCCCGAATTCACCCCTCCACTTT
CASSFPNSPLHF
>TRBJ2-5|TRBD1|14|TRBV12-3/TRBV12-4|few
TGTGCCAGCAGGAAGGACAGGGGGCAAGAGACCCAGTACTTC
CASRKDRGQETQYF
>TRBJ2-2|NA|15|TRBV5-1|NA
TGCGCCAGCAGCTTGGCGGACACCCACACCGGGGAGCTGTTTTTT
CASSLADTHTGELFF
>TRBJ2-5|NA|12|TRBV5-1|many
TGCGCCAGCAGTTGGACGGAAGAGACCCAGTACTTC
CASSWTEETQYF
>TRBJ2-7|TRBD2|14|TRBV12-3/TRBV12-4|NA
TGTGCCAGCAGTTTGGGGGGGAGCTCCTACGAGCATTACTTC
CASSLGGSSYEHYF
>TRBJ1-2|NA|15|TRBV7-2|few
TGTGCCAGCAGCCCCTACTCCCAGGCCAACTATGGCTACACCTTC
CASSPYSQANYGYTF
>TRBJ2-2|NA|14|TRBV2|many
TGTGCCAGCAGTGAATCCGCCTCCACCGGGGAGCTGTTTTTT
CASSESASTGELFF
>TRBJ2-5|NA|12|TRBV18|NA
TGTGCCAGCTCACCACCGGAAGAGACCCAGTACTTC
CASSPPEETQYF
>TRBJ1-5|TRBD1|17|TRBV2|many
TGTGCCAGCAGTGGGGGACAGGGCACCTTTAGCAATCAGCCCCAGCATTTT
CASSGGQGTFSNQPQHF
>TRBJ2-6|NA|15|TRBV5-6|once
TGTGCCAGCGGCCCCGGGCAGGTTGGGGCCAACGTCCTGACTTTC
CASGPGQVGANVLTF
>TRBJ2-7|NA|14|TRBV20-1|many
TGCAGTGCTGTAACCGGGACGGAATTCAACGAGCAGTACTTC
CSAVTGTEFNEQYF
>TRBJ2-7|TRBD2|14|TRBV7-9|many
TGTGCCAGCAGCCACGGGGGGGGTACCTACGAGCAGTACTTC
CASSHGGGTYEQYF
>TRBJ2-6|NA|13|TRBV14|few
TGTGCCAGCAGCCAGTCTGGGGCCAACGTCCTGACTTTC
CASSQSGANVLTF
>TRBJ2-3|TRBD2|15|TRBV28|many
TGTGCCAGCAGTTCACCCGGGACTAGCGTAGATACGCAGTATTTT
CASSSPGTSVDTQYF
>TRBJ2-7|NA|16|TRBV10-3|NA
TGTGCCATCAGTGGTGGTGGCAGTCAGACGGGTTACGAGCAGTACTTC
CAISGGGSQTGYEQYF
>TRBJ1-4|TRBD1|14|TRBV7-2|many
TGTGCCAGCACCGTGACAGGGCTTAATGAAAAACTGTTTTTT
CASTVTGLNEKLFF
>TRBJ2-3|TRBD2|16|TRBV12-3/TRBV12-4|NA
TGTGCCAGCAGTCGGGGACTAGCGGGAGGGGCAGATACGCAGTATTTT
CASSRGLAGGADTQYF
>TRBJ2-3|TRBD2|14|TRBV2|many
TGTGCCAGCAGGCCCGGGACTAGCGCAGATACGCAGTATTTT
CASRPGTSADTQYF
>TRBJ2-1|TRBD2|17|TRBV10-3|few
TGTGCCATCAGTGAGTCGGGCGGGGGGGCCGTACGAGGTGAGCAGTTCTTC
CAISESGGGAVRGEQFF
>TRBJ2-2|NA|14|TRBV11-1|many
TGTGCCAGCAGCTCTCTTTTCCGAACCGGGGAGCTGTTTTTT
CASSSLFRTGELFF
>TRBJ2-7|NA|13|TRBV5-6|many
TGTGCCAGCAGCTTGAGACAGGCTCGGGAGCAGTACTTC
CASSLRQAREQYF
>TRBJ2-1|TRBD1|14|TRBV7-2|NA
TGTGCCAGCAGCTTAGCCCAGGGGGCATATGAGCAGTTCTTC
CASSLAQGAYEQFF
>TRBJ1-5|NA|13|TRBV7-2|NA
TGTGCCAGCAGCTTAAGTTACAATCAGCCCCAGCATTTT
CASSLSYNQPQHF
>TRBJ1-4|NA|15|TRBV15|many
TGTGCCACCAGCACCCTCCAGGGAACCGGGGGAAAACTGTTTTTT
CATSTLQGTGGKLFF
>TRBJ2-1|TRBD2|15|TRBV7-9|many
TGTGCCAGCAGCCCCCTAGCGGGGGGGCCGGATGAGCAGTTCTTC
CASSPLAGGPDEQFF
>TRBJ1-1|TRBD1|14|TRBV5-1|few
TGCGCCAGCGGGACAGGGGGGAGGGACACTGAAGCTTTCTTT
CASGTGGRDTEAFF
>TRBJ2-7|NA|13|TRBV27|many
TGTGCCAGCAGTCCCACACGTGTAGACGAGCAGTACTTC
CASSPTRVDEQYF
>TRBJ2-5|NA|15|TRBV20-1|many
TGCAGTGCTAGCTCCCGGGGACTGCAGCAAGAGACCCAGTACTTC
CSASSRGLQQETQYF
>TRBJ2-2|NA|15|TRBV20-1|many
TGCAGTGCCACGCTGCGACAAGTAAACACCGGGGAGCTGTTTTTT
CSATLRQVNTGELFF
>TRBJ2-7|TRBD1|15|TRBV5-1|few
TGCGCCAGCAGCTTGGGGGGACAGGGGTTCAACGAGCAGTACTTC
CASSLGGQGFNEQYF
>TRBJ2-2|NA|12|TRBV5-1|NA
TGCGCCAGCAGCCCTAGTACCGGGGAGCTGTTTTTT
CASSPSTGELFF
>TRBJ2-7|TRBD1|14|TRBV7-2|many
TGTGCCAGCAGCCCCCAGGGACAGATATACGAGCAGTACTTC
CASSPQGQIYEQYF
>TRBJ1-1|NA|13|TRBV29-1|many
TGCAGCGTCCAGCGGGCAGAAAACACTGAAGCTTTCTTT
CSVQRAENTEAFF
>TRBJ1-3|NA|15|TRBV7-6|many
TGTGCCAGCAGCTTCGCACCAGGGGTCGGAAACACCATATATTTT
CASSFAPGVGNTIYF
>TRBJ2-7|NA|13|TRBV4-2|few
TGTGCCAGCAGCCAAGGGGCCCTCGGCGAGCAGTACTTC
CASSQGALGEQYF
>TRBJ1-1|TRBD1|14|TRBV5-5|few
TGTGCCAGCAGCAGGACAGGGGCCAGCACTGAAGCTTTCTTT
CASSRTGASTEAFF
>TRBJ1-1|NA|15|TRBV4-3|many
TGCGCCAGCAGCCAAGATCCCCAGAAGAACACTGAAGCTTTCTTT
CASSQDPQKNTEAFF
>TRBJ2-3|TRBD2|14|TRBV5-1|NA
TGCGCCAGCAGCCGGTGGACTAGAACAGATACGCAGTATTTT
CASSRWTRTDTQYF
>TRBJ2-7|TRBD2|18|TRBV29-1|few
TGCAGCGTCAAGCGTCGACTAGCGGGAGGGCCTTTCGATCACGAGCAGTACTTC
CSVKRRLAGGPFDHEQYF